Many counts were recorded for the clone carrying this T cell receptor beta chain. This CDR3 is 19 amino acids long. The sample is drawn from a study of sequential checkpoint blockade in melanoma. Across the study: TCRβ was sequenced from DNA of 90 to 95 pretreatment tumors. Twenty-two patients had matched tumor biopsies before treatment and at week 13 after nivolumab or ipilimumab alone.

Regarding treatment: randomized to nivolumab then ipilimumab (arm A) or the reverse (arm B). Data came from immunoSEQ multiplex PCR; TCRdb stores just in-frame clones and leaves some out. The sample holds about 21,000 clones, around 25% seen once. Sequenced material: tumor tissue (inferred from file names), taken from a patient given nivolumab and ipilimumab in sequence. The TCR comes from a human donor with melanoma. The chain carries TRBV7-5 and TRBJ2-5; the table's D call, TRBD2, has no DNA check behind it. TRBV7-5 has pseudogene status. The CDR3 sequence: CASYTGTGLAGGIQETQYF. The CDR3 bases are TGTGCCAGCTACACGGGAACGGGACTAGCGGGGGGTATACAAGAGACCCAGTACTTC.